This paragraph covers one T cell receptor beta chain sequence. Its antigen target is currently unknown. Base qualities were left out, and no much larger clone turns up one base away. The treatment or condition label on this specimen signifies: suppressive antiretroviral therapy. Cells were stimulated with anti-CD3/anti-CD28 magnetic beads as a nonspecific positive control representing the CD4+ T cell repertoire. Sorting of responding CD4+ T cells was based on upregulation of both CD40 ligand and CD69. Participants were HIV-1-infected adults who started suppressive ART during chronic infection. For at least 4 years, participants had undetectable plasma HIV-1 RNA, below 50 copies/mL. To be included, participants needed a CD4+ T cell count above 400 cells/uL and a positive CMV serology. Before stimulation, PBMCs were isolated using density centrifugation and then depleted of CD8+ T cells. For roughly 17 hours, CD8-depleted PBMCs were stimulated with anti-CD28/CD49d costimulation, a CD40-blocking antibody, and enfuvirtide, which was added to prevent new infections. Cells were sorted on a Beckman Coulter MoFlo Legacy or XDP sorter, with propidium iodide excluding dead cells. For samples with more than one million cells, genomic DNA was extracted with the QIAamp DNA Mini Kit, and for all other samples the Quick-DNA Microprep Kit was used.

The sample comes from a study of persistence of HIV-infected CD4 T cells (TCRdb year 2020). Context from the whole study: The median time the participants had spent on suppressive ART was over 7 years. Anti-CD3/anti-CD28 stimulation activated a higher proportion of cells, with a lower memory fraction, than antigen stimulation. CMV- and HIV-1 Gag-responding CD4+ T cells were isolated from ART-treated individuals so that antigen-driven clonal expansion of HIV-1-infected cells could be examined. The TCR cluster analysis across participants included under ten participants for CMV and six or seven participants for Gag. Peripheral blood samples of up to 180 mL were collected at multiple time points, except for a couple of participants, who underwent leukapheresis at a single time point. The clonality of all cells in each sorted population was measured by TCRbeta sequencing, and the clonality of infected cells was measured by proviral sequencing.

The paper's findings and limits, for the study overall: Only a small number of individuals took part in the study, and the range of antigens tested was limited. Antigen-responding cells were enriched for expanded CDR3beta sequences that were degenerate, which suggests that CD4+ responses to CMV and Gag underwent convergent selection. Significantly lower TCRbeta richness was observed in CMV- and Gag-responding cells than in anti-CD3/anti-CD28-responding cells, and higher oligoclonality was observed in CMV-responding cells than in CD3/CD28-stimulated and Gag-responding cells. Because the TCR analyses were done in bulk, restricting them to just the rare CMV-responding cells that actually carried HIV-1 proviruses was not possible. Within the same sorted populations, TCR oligoclonality correlated with proviral oligoclonality.

The immunoSEQ hsTCRB assay version 4, run in survey mode, was used to sequence TCRbeta repertoires from genomic DNA. Genomic DNA was diluted to around 10 ng/uL, using up to about 1 ug per sample for TCRbeta sequencing. Per the authors' processing: TCRbeta data analysis was done in ImmunoSeq Analyzer 3.0, and diversity was calculated on productive nucleotide rearrangements. The improved Chao index was used to estimate lower-bound TCR diversity, and the Gini coefficient was used to estimate clonality using the Immunarch R package. Different nucleotide rearrangements encoding the same CDR3beta amino acid sequence were counted as distinct clonotypes. Differential abundance analysis found TCRbeta sequences that were significantly enriched in antigen-responding cells compared with anti-CD3/anti-CD28-activated cells. GLIPH2 grouped TCRs by predicted peptide-MHC specificity, both within each participant and across combined participant data sets. What TCRdb holds here is the immuneACCESS table cut down to in-frame rearrangements. Part of the clones is not present; checked against another copy, under half of the missing clones reflect an unresolved V gene, and the others are unexplained. V and J calls plus clone size are reproduced from that table; the DNA served to infer D and trimming. The sample yields 35,000 to 40,000 clones; approximately 86% were counted once. The biggest ten clones account for 1.3% of the sample.

Here V drops 3 bases and J drops 1 base, and the junction holds 3 bases not matched to any gene. The CDR3, from cysteine to phenylalanine, totals 15 residues. Only CDR3 DNA remains: 45 bases, in frame from the first base. Via the germline V gene, CDR1 is LGHNA and CDR2 YNFKEQ. The sample consisted of CD4+ T cells sorted from PBMCs after roughly 17-hour stimulation, taken from a patient who received antiretroviral therapy. The cell subset or site label for this specimen denotes: CD40L+CD69+ CD4 T cells responding to anti-CD3/anti-CD28 beads, representing the overall repertoire. The rearrangement joined TRBV4-2 to TRBJ1-1; 9 central bases correspond to TRBD1. The receptor was derived from an adult man with HIV who was CMV-seropositive. DNA sequence: TGTGCCAGCAGCCAGGAGACAGGGGGGAACACTGAAGCTTTCTTT. The translation is CASSQETGGNTEAFF.